This record covers a single T cell receptor beta chain. Antigen specificity is unknown. The sequenced fragment ends 3 residues before the CDR3 boundary, so the rest is inferred from the germline J gene. MY09/MY11 PCR detected cervical HPV DNA; dot-blot assigned genotypes. The data were obtained in a study of T cells in women clearing cervical HPV infection. Sequenced by immunoSEQ multiplex PCR; TCRdb stores in-frame clones only, minus some. The repertoire table contains roughly 19,000 clones. The CDR3 is 15 amino acids. V gave up 6 bases and J gave up 3 bases; unmatched junction bases: 8. From germline, CDR1 is MNHEY and CDR2 SVGEGT. The study, taken as a whole, reports: CIN3+ cases had significantly higher TCR repertoire richness than controls, but evenness did not differ. TRBV6-7 relative abundance averaged approximately 0.11% in cases and about 0.15% in controls. It is unknown whether associations predate infection; no effector/memory or HPV-specific sorting.

This chain joins TRBV6-2 or TRBV6-3 and TRBJ1-5; 7 bases line up with TRBD1. Material: blood buffy coat. The TCR comes from a woman between 18 and 70 years old with a cervical HPV16 infection that either progressed to CIN3+ or cleared (not recorded which). Incomplete CDR3 DNA: TGTGCCAGCAGAATAACAGGGGATGACAATCAGCCC. Translation: CASRITGDDNQP. The entire CDR3 protein is CASRITGDDNQPQHF.